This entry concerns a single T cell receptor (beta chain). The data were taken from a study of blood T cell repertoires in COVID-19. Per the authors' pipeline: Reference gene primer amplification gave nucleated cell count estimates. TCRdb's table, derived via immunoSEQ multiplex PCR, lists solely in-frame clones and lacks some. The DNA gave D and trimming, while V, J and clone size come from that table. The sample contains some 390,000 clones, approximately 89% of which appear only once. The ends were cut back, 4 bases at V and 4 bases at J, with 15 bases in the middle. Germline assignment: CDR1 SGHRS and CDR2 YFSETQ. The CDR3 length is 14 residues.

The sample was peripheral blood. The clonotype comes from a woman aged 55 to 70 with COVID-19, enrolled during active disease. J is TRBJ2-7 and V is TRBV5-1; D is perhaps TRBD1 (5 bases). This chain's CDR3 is CASSPDRLLYEQYF. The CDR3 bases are TGCGCCAGCAGCCCAGACAGACTTCTATACGAGCAGTACTTC.